What follows describes a single TCR beta chain. This specimen includes other DNA sequences encoding the same CDR3. The data derive from a study of T cells in localized non-small cell lung cancer. Germline V gives CDR1 SGHRS, CDR2 YFSETQ. This CDR3 is 15 amino acids long. V was clipped by 0 bases and J by 0 bases; unmatched bases: 0. Assay: immunoSEQ multiplex PCR; the TCRdb copy retains only in-frame clones and omits some. The table lists 60,000 to 75,000 clones, roughly 80% of them singletons. The chain combines TRBV5-1 with TRBJ2-1; TRBD2 aligns across 7 bases. The sample was PBMCs, taken before any cancer treatment. This receptor was identified in a man between 40 and 69 years old with stage II lung adenocarcinoma. For the CDR3, the DNA is TGCGCCAGCAGCTTGGGCGGGAGCTCCTACAATGAGCAGTTCTTC. It translates to CASSLGGSSYNEQFF.